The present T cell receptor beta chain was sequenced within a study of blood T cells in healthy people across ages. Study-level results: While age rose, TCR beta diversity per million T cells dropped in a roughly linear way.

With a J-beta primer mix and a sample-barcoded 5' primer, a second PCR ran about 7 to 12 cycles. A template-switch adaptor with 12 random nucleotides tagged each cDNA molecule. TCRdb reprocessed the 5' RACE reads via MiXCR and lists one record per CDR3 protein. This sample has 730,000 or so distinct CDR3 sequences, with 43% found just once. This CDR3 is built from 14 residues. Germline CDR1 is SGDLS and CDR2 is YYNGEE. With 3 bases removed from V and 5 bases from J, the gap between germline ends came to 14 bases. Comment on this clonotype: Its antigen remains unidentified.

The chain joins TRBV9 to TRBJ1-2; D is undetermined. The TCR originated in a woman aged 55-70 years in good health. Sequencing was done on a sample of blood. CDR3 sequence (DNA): TGTGCCAGCAGCGCTGACGCGGACCTTTATGGCTACACCTTC. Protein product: CASSADADLYGYTF.